These 13 T cell receptor beta chains were all obtained from the same sample, sequenced in a study of Graves' ophthalmopathy and Graves' hyperthyroidism. RNA transcripts served as template for amplifying TCR beta CDR3 sequences. The first round was an RT-PCR with HTBI primers, and the second round was a multiplex PCR. Each CDR3 protein gets one entry after TCRdb re-called the multiplex PCR reads with MiXCR. The table has about 210,000 distinct CDR3 sequences, over 25% seen once. The sequenced sample consisted of peripheral blood. The receptors were gathered from a man in his forties or fifties with Graves' ophthalmopathy.

In this sample, this clonotype turned up many times. This rearrangement joins TRBV6-1 to TRBJ2-7; possibly TRBD1 or TRBD2 for D (5 bases each). V lost 8 bases to trimming and J lost 5 bases, with 19 bases between them. CDR3 length equals 14 residues. The germline gives CDR1 MNHNS, CDR2 SASEGT. The CDR3 is CASQKDSTVNEQYF. DNA for the CDR3: TGTGCCAGCCAAAAGGACTCGACAGTTAACGAGCAGTACTTC.

At least ten counts were recorded for this clonotype. The chain combines TRBV19 with TRBJ2-7; 9 nucleotides match TRBD2. CDR3 size: 18 residues. CDR1 is LNHDA and CDR2 is SQIVND in the germline V gene (reference sequence). Trimming cost V 4 bases and J 0 bases; bases outside gene matches: 13. The CDR3 protein is CASSTSSGRSLSSYEQYF. The CDR3 bases are TGTGCCAGTAGTACATCCAGCGGGAGGTCCCTGAGCTCCTACGAGCAGTACTTC. The full variable domain, completed using reference TRBV19 and TRBJ2-7, is DGGITQSPKYLFRKEGQNVTLSCEQNLNHDAMYWYRQDPGQGLRLIYYSQIVNDFQKGDIAEGYSVSREKKESFPLTVTSAQKNPTAFYLCASSTSSGRSLSSYEQYFGPGTRLTVT.

The sample holds many counts of this clonotype. V is TRBV6-2 or TRBV6-3 and J is TRBJ1-1, with TRBD1 matching 8 bases. The V segment lost 7 bases and the J segment 3 bases; nucleotides outside the gene matches: 7. The CDR3 loop spans 14 amino acids. Germline lookup yields CDR1 MNHEY and CDR2 SVGEGT. In DNA, the CDR3 is TGTGCCAGCACCCCACAGGGACAGGACACTGAAGCTTTCTTT. Protein: CASTPQGQDTEAFF.

This clonotype was observed at least ten times. The rearrangement uses TRBV25-1 and TRBJ1-6; tentative D call: TRBD1 (5 bases). Germline V lookup: CDR1 MGHDK, CDR2 SYGVNS. CDR3 length equals 14 residues. Trimming stripped 6 bases from V and 8 bases from J, with 14 bases between. The CDR3 nucleotides read TGTGCCAGCAGAGAGACAGCTAGGGATTCACCCCTCCACTTT. It encodes CASRETARDSPLHF.

The table lists this clonotype with a few counts. The chain carries TRBV28 and TRBJ1-1, with D maybe TRBD1 (6 bases). V gave up 4 bases and J gave up 7 bases, with 10 bases separating them. CDR3 size: 12 residues. CDR1 MDHEN and CDR2 SYDVKM come from the germline V gene. The DNA for the CDR3 is TGTGCCAGCAGTTGGACAGATTTTGAAGCTTTCTTT. It encodes CASSWTDFEAFF.

This clonotype has at least ten counts. The chain links TRBV6-6 to TRBJ1-1, with a tentative D call TRBD1 (5 bases). The CDR3 spans 14 residues. Germline V gives CDR1 MNHNY, CDR2 SVGAGI (reference sequence). Trimming cost V 5 bases and J 3 bases, with 13 bases left between them. CDR3 in DNA: TGTGCCAGCAGTCGGGACCCCGGGGACACTGAAGCTTTCTTT. As protein: CASSRDPGDTEAFF.

The sample holds many counts of this clonotype. This chain links TRBV7-2 with TRBJ1-2; D may be TRBD1 (6 bases). From germline, CDR1 is SGHTA and CDR2 FQGNSA. This CDR3 contains 13 residues. V gave up 0 bases and J gave up 8 bases, with 10 bases separating them. CDR3 bases: TGTGCCAGCAGCTTAGCGGGGGGCGCAGGCTACACCTTC. The encoded protein is CASSLAGGAGYTF.

The rearrangement uses TRBV10-3 and TRBJ1-1; unclear D gene. Deletions cut 0 bases from V and 1 base from J, with 6 bases between. CDR3 size: 14 residues. Germline-derived CDR1 and CDR2 are ENHRY and SYGVKD. CDR3 sequence reads: CAISESTRNTEAFF. CDR3 coding DNA: TGTGCCATCAGTGAGTCGACCCGGAACACTGAAGCTTTCTTT.

This clonotype was observed many times. The rearrangement uses TRBV7-2 and TRBJ1-2; D gene unclear. The germline CDR1 and CDR2 sequences are SGHTA and FQGNSA. The CDR3 covers 14 residues. The V and J ends lost 1 base and 1 base respectively, with 7 bases between them. CDR3 sequence: CASSLGTLNYGYTF. The CDR3 bases are TGTGCCAGCAGCTTAGGGACTCTTAACTATGGCTACACCTTC. The variable domain in full, with the rest retrieved from reference TRBV7-2 and TRBJ1-2, is GAGVSQSPSNKVTEKGKDVELRCDPISGHTALYWYRQSLGQGLEFLIYFQGNSAPDKSGLPSDRFSAERTGGSVSTLTIQRTQQEDSAVYLCASSLGTLNYGYTFGSGTRLTVV.

This clonotype came up many times. This rearrangement joins TRBV5-1 to TRBJ2-7; D gene unclear. V was trimmed by 0 bases and J by 1 base, leaving 5 bases between them. CDR1 is SGHRS, CDR2 YFSETQ, per germline. This CDR3 is 13 amino acids long. The CDR3 loop reads CASSLDPSYEQYF. In nucleotides, the CDR3 is TGCGCCAGCAGCTTGGATCCATCCTACGAGCAGTACTTC. Combining the CDR3 with reference TRBV5-1 and TRBJ2-7 gives the whole variable domain KAGVTQTPRYLIKTRGQQVTLSCSPISGHRSVSWYQQTPGQGLQFLFEYFSETQRNKGNFPGRFSGRQFSNSRSEMNVSTLELGDSALYLCASSLDPSYEQYFGPGTRLTVT.

On this clonotype: This sequence may be a read error, since a much larger clone differs from it by one base. The rearrangement links TRBV18 to TRBJ2-7; D remains unclear. The V end lost 0 bases, the J end lost 12 bases, and 18 bases lay between the germline ends. CDR1 and CDR2 (germline): KGHSH, LQKENI. The CDR3 spans 14 residues. The CDR3: CASSPPDRLHRMYF. In nucleotides, the CDR3 is TGTGCCAGCTCACCACCGGACCGCCTTCACCGTATGTACTTC. Complete variable domain (other parts from reference TRBV18 and TRBJ2-7): NAGVMQNPRHLVRRRGQEARLRCSPMKGHSHVYWYRQLPEEGLKFMVYLQKENIIDESGMPKERFSAEFPKEGPSILRIQQVVRGDSAAYFCASSPPDRLHRMYFGPGTRLTVT.

This clonotype was seen ten or more times. The chain carries TRBV5-5 and TRBJ2-5; weak D call: TRBD1 (6 bases). CDR1 is SGHKS, CDR2 YYEKEE, per germline (reference sequence). V was cut by 4 bases and J by 2 bases, with 15 bases left in between. The CDR3 is made up of 15 amino acids. The CDR3 region has the DNA TGTGCCAGCAGCGACCGGGACACCAATCAAGAGACCCAGTACTTC. Residues: CASSDRDTNQETQYF.

This clonotype appeared many times. V usage is TRBV19 and J usage is TRBJ1-2; the D is unclear. The CDR3 totals 12 residues. V lost 8 bases and J 1 base, leaving 8 bases between the germline ends. Germline values: CDR1 LNHDA, CDR2 SQIVND (reference sequence). The CDR3 coding sequence is TGTGCCAGTGAGGGAGTTAACTATGGCTACACCTTC. Translation: CASEGVNYGYTF.